This T cell receptor (beta chain) was identified in a study of radiotherapy plus CTLA-4 blockade in lung cancer. Whole-study context: With 30% to 40% of patients having disease control, objective responses were seen in roughly 19%. Regarding the study as a whole: Interferon-beta, together with early blood T cell clone dynamics, reportedly best predicted response. Blood saw expansion of tumor-derived TCR clones after radiotherapy plus ipilimumab.

It was focal radiation plus CTLA-4 blockade with ipilimumab that patients with chemo-refractory metastatic non-small-cell lung cancer received. Clones were read by immunoSEQ multiplex PCR, and TCRdb kept only the in-frame ones, dropping some. The sample shows around 100,000 clones, more than 75% of them seen only once. Germline assignment: CDR1 LGHNT and CDR2 FRNRAP. Trimming at V came to 5 bases and at J to 3 bases, leaving 6 bases not matched to a gene. The CDR3 extends over 14 amino acids. Comments on this clone: Its matching antigen is unknown.

The sample was peripheral blood, taken from a patient treated with radiotherapy plus ipilimumab. This TCR came from a human donor with non-small cell lung cancer that progressed on radiotherapy plus ipilimumab. Some clones in this sample may be carry-over from other donors' samples. The chain joins TRBV12-5 to TRBJ2-5; 7 nucleotides agree with TRBD1. Written as DNA, the CDR3 is TGTGCTAGTGGTAACAGGGGTTTTGAAGAGACCCAGTACTTC. Amino acid sequence: CASGNRGFEETQYF.